The table lists the clone carrying this TCR beta chain with many counts. For TCR beta, libraries came from iRepertoire HTBI primers and Arm-PCR of CDR3 regions. TCRdb reprocessed the multiplex PCR reads via MiXCR and lists one record per CDR3 protein. The profile shows about 450,000 distinct CDR3 sequences, about 15% of them singletons. This CDR3 has 15 amino acids. V lost 6 bases and J lost 4; bases outside the gene matches: 7. This sample is drawn from a study of regulatory T cells in long-lasting Graves disease. As for the study in general: Antithyroid drugs had been taken by newly diagnosed Graves' patients for under 3 months.

The time point denotes: newly diagnosed GD, antithyroid drugs for less than 3 months. The TCR library was prepared using RNA isolated from PBMCs. The same data also went into a second study, on T cells in Graves' hyperthyroidism and ophthalmopathy.

The TCR was taken from a woman under 40 with Graves disease. The chain has TRBV12-3 or TRBV12-4 and TRBJ2-1; 9 positions agree with TRBD2. Source: peripheral blood mononuclear cells (PBMCs), taken at new diagnosis, from a patient treated with antithyroid drugs. The DNA for the CDR3 is TGTGCCAGCAGCTGGGGGGCGGGAGGGTACAATGAGCAGTTCTTC. It encodes CASSWGAGGYNEQFF.